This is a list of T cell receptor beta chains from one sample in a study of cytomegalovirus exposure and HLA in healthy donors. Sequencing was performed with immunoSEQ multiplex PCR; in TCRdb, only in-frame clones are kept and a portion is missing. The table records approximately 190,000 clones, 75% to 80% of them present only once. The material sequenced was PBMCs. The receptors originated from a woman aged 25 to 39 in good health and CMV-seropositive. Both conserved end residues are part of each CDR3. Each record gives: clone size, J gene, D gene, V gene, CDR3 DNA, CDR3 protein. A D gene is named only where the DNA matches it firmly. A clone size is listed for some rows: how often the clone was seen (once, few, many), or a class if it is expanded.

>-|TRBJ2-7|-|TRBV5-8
TGTGCCAGCAGACCACACGTCTACGAGCAGTACTTC
CASRPHVYEQYF
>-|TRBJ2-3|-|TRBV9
TGTGCCAGCAGCCCAGAGGGACACCGGACAGATACGCAGTATTTT
CASSPEGHRTDTQYF
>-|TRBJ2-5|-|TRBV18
TGTGCCAGCTCACCCGTGCCAGGCCAAGAGACCCAGTACTTC
CASSPVPGQETQYF
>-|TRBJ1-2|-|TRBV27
TGTGCCAGCAGTTCGGGAGGGATTAACTATGGCTACACCTTC
CASSSGGINYGYTF
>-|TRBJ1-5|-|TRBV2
TGTGCCAGCAGTGATCGACAGAGCAATCAGCCCCAGCATTTT
CASSDRQSNQPQHF
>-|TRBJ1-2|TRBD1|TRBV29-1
TGCAGCGTTGAAATTCAGGGGGGCTGGGGCTACACCTTC
CSVEIQGGWGYTF
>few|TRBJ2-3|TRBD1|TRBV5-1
TGCGCCAGCAGCTCACAGGGGTTCACAGATACGCAGTATTTT
CASSSQGFTDTQYF
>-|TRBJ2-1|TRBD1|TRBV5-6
TGTGCCAGCAGCTTCCGGGACAGGGGGCTCGATGAGCAGTTCTTC
CASSFRDRGLDEQFF
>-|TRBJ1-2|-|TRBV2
TGTGCCAGCAGCGCGACTGGAGGCTACACCTTC
CASSATGGYTF
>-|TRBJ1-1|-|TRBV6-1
TGTGCCAGCAGTGACCCTCCGACTGTGAACACTGAAGCTTTCTTT
CASSDPPTVNTEAFF
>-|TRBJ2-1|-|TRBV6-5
TGTGCCACGCACAGGGACCACCGGGAGTTCTTC
CATHRDHREFF
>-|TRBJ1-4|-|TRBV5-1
TGCGCCAGCAGCTTCCGAGGGTTTGAAAAACTGTTTTTT
CASSFRGFEKLFF